This TCR beta chain was documented in a study of T cell clonotyping in hematopoietic cell transplantation. Points from the study as a whole: Pathologically expanded recipient clonotypes increased progressively from day 30 to day 180 as diversity fell.

Generated by immunoSEQ multiplex PCR, the TCRdb table keeps only in-frame clones and is missing some. The repertoire has about 21,000 clones, 85% to 90% of them found once; the top ten carry about 3.7%. Comments on this clone: Its specificity is not known.

Sample time point: recipient sample about 28 days before transplant, after cytoreduction. The material sequenced was peripheral blood mononuclear cells, taken before stem cell transplant. The origin of this receptor is a man aged 18 to 30 with biphenotypic leukemia. Some clones in this sample may be carry-over from other donors' samples.

CDR3 sequence: CASSHRDSLVSYTF. For the CDR3, the DNA is TGTGCCAGCAGCCACCGGGACAGCTTAGTTAGCTACACCTTC. The V call is TRBV5-6, the J call TRBJ1-2; 7 bases match TRBD1. Trimming cost V 4 bases and J 9 bases; bases outside gene matches: 12. The CDR3 extends over 14 amino acids. CDR1 is SGHDT, CDR2 YYEEEE, per germline.